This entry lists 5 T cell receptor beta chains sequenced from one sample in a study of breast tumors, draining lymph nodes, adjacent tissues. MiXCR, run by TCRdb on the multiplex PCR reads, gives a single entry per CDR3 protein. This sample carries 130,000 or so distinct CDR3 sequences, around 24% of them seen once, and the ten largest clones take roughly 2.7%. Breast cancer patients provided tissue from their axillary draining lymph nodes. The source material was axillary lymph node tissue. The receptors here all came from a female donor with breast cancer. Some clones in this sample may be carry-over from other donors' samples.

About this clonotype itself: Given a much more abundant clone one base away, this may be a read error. CDR3 residues: CASSQGDSYSEQFF. CDR3 coding DNA: TGCGCCAGCAGCCAAGGGGACTCCTACAGTGAGCAGTTCTTC. The chain has TRBV4-1 and TRBJ2-1, with TRBD2 as a possible D gene (6 bases). This CDR3 is 14 amino acids long. Germline V gene sequence: CDR1 MGHRA, CDR2 YSYEKL.

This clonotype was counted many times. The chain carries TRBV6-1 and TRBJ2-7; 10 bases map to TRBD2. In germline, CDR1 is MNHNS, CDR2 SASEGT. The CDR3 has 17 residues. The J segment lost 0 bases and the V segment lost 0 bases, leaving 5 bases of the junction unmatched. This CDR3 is CASSEALSSGSSYEQYF. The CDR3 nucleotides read TGTGCCAGCAGTGAAGCGCTTTCTAGCGGGAGCTCCTACGAGCAGTACTTC.

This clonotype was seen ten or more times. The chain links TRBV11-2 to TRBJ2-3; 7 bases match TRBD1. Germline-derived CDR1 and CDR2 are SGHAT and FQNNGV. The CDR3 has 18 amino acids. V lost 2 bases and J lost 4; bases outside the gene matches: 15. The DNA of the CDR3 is TGTGCCAGCAGCTTAATCGGAACAGGGGTGGGGTGGGCAGATACGCAGTATTTT. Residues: CASSLIGTGVGWADTQYF.

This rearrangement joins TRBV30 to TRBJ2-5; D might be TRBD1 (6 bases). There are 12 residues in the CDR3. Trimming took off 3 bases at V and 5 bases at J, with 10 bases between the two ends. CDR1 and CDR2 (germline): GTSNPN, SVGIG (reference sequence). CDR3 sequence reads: CAWRQGTETQYF. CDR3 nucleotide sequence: TGTGCCTGGAGGCAGGGGACGGAGACCCAGTACTTC.

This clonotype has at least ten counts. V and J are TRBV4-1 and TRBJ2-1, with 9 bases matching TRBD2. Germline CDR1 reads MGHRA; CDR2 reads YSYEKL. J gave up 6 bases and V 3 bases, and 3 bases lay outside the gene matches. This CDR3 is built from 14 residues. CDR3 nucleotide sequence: TGCGCCAGCAGCCAGCGGGGGGGGTTCAATGAGCAGTTCTTC. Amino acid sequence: CASSQRGGFNEQFF.